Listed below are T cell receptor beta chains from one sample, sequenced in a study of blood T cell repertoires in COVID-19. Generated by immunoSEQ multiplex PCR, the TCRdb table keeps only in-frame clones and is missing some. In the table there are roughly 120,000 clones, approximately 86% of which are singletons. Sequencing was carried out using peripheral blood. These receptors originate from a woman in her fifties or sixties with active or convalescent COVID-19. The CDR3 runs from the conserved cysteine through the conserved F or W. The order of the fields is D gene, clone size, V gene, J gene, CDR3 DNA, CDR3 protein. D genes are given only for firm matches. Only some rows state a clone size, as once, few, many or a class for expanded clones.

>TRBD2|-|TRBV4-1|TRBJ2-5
TGCGCCAGCAGCCAAGTTTTAGCGGGAGGGTACCAAGAGACCCAGTACTTC
CASSQVLAGGYQETQYF
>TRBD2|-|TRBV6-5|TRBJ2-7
TGTGCCAGCAGTCTGGAGCGGGAGGGCTACGAGCAGTACTTC
CASSLEREGYEQYF
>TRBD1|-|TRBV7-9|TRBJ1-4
TGTGCCAGCAGCCCCCAGACAGGGTTTGGTGAAAAACTGTTTTTT
CASSPQTGFGEKLFF
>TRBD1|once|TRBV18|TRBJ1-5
TGTGCCAGCTCACCTGGGACAGGGGAACAGCCCCAGCATTTT
CASSPGTGEQPQHF
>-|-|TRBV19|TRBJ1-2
TGTGCCAGTAGTATTGTCGGGTACCTTCGAGGCTATGGCTACACCTTC
CASSIVGYLRGYGYTF
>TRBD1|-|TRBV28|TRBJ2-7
TGTGCCAGCAGTTTTTCAACAGGGGTGGACGAGCAGTACTTC
CASSFSTGVDEQYF
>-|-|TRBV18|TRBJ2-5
TGTGCCAGCTCACCACGGCAGGGGAGACAGACCCAGTACTTC
CASSPRQGRQTQYF
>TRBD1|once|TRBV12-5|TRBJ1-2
TGTGCTAGTTCAGGGGGAAGGGGTGGCTACACCTTC
CASSGGRGGYTF
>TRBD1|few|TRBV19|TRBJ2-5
TGTGCCAGTAGTAAGTTAGGGGGCCTGGAGACCCAGTACTTC
CASSKLGGLETQYF
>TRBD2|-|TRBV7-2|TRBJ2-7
TGTGCCAGCAGCTTATATTCGGGAGGGGTCTACGAGCAGTACTTC
CASSLYSGGVYEQYF
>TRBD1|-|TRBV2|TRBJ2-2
TGTGCCAGCAGTGGGGGACAGGGGAGGGCCGGGGAGCTGTTTTTT
CASSGGQGRAGELFF
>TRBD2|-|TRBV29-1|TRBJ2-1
TGCAGCGCCAGAGTAGCGGGAAGTTTCTATGAGCAGTTCTTC
CSARVAGSFYEQFF
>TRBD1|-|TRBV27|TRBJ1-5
TGTGCCAGCAGGGAACAGGGGGCTAAAGATCAGCCCCAGCATTTT
CASREQGAKDQPQHF
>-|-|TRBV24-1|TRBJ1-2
TGTGCCACCAGTGATCGTGGCAGGGGCGGCTATGGCTACACCTTC
CATSDRGRGGYGYTF
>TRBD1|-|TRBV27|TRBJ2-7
TGTGCCAGCAGGCCTCGGGACAGGGCCTCCTACGAGCAGTACTTC
CASRPRDRASYEQYF
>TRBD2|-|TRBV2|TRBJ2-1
TGTGCCAGCAGTGTGGGACTAGCGGGAGGGAAGCAGTTCTTC
CASSVGLAGGKQFF
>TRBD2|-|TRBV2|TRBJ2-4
TGTGCCAGCAGTGAAATAGCGGGAGCCACGTCAAACATTCAGTACTTC
CASSEIAGATSNIQYF
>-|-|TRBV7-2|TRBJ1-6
TGTGCCAGCAGCGTCGGACAGTCCTATAATTCACCCCTCCACTTT
CASSVGQSYNSPLHF
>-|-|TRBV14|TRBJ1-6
TGTGCCAGCAGCCAAGTCACAGGTTATAATTCACCCCTCCACTTT
CASSQVTGYNSPLHF
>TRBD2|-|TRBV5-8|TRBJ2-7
TGTGCCAGCAGCTTGGCCCCCGGGGAGGGCTACGAGCAGTACTTC
CASSLAPGEGYEQYF
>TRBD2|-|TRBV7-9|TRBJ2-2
TGTGCCAGCAGCTTGACACGAACTAGCGGACCCGGGGAGCTGTTTTTT
CASSLTRTSGPGELFF
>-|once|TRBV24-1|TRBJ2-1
TGTGCCACCAGTGACCCCAGACAAAGGGGAAAATACAATGAGCAGTTCTTC
CATSDPRQRGKYNEQFF
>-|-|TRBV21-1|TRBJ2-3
TGTGCCAGCAGCAAAGGGGAGACAGGGCAAACAGATACGCAGTATTTT
CASSKGETGQTDTQYF
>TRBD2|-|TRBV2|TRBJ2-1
TGTGCCAGCAGGGGGACTAGCGGGACGTACAATGAGCAGTTCTTC
CASRGTSGTYNEQFF
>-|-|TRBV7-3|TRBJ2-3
TGTGCCAGCACCAAAAGGGGTGCGGCCTCAGATACGCAGTATTTT
CASTKRGAASDTQYF
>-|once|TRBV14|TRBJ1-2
TGTGCCAGCAGCCAAGATGAGGTTGGGTCTGGCTACACCTTC
CASSQDEVGSGYTF
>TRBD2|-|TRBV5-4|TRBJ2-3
TGTGCCAGCAGCTCCGGGACTAGCAGGACAGATACGCAGTATTTT
CASSSGTSRTDTQYF
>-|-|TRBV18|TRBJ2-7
TGTGCCAGCTCACCAAGGGGCCAGACCTCCTACGAGCAGTACTTC
CASSPRGQTSYEQYF
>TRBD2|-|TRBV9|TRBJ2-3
TGTGCCAGCAGCCCGCGGCGGGCTAGCGGGATCCGGAGCACAGATACGCAGTATTTT
CASSPRRASGIRSTDTQYF
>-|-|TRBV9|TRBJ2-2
TGTGCCAGCAGTGTAGGGGTGGGAGCAAGCACCGGGGAGCTGTTTTTT
CASSVGVGASTGELFF
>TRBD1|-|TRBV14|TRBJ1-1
TGTGCCAGCAGCCAAGAACTCAGGGGGGAAGCTTTCTTT
CASSQELRGEAFF
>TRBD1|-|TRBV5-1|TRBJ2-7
TGCGCCAGCAGCCCCCGGGACAGGGGAAGCGACGAGCAGTACTTC
CASSPRDRGSDEQYF
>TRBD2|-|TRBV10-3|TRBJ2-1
TGTGCCATCAGCACACTAGCGGGAAGAAACAATGAGCAGTTCTTC
CAISTLAGRNNEQFF
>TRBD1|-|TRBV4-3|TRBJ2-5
TGCGCCAGCAGCCAAACAGGGGGCGGAGAGACCCAGTACTTC
CASSQTGGGETQYF
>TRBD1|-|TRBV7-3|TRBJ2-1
TGTGCCAGCAGCTCAAGACAGGGGTTGGAGCAGTTCTTC
CASSSRQGLEQFF
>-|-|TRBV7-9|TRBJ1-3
TGTGCCAGCAGCTCCCCCCCCACGCCAGGGGATGGAAACACCATATATTTT
CASSSPPTPGDGNTIYF
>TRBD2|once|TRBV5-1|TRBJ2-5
TGCGCCAGCAGCTTCAGCGGGAGGGCCGGAGAGACCCAGTACTTC
CASSFSGRAGETQYF
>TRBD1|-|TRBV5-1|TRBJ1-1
TGCGCCAGCAGCACCGGACAGGGAGGGGCTGAAGCTTTCTTT
CASSTGQGGAEAFF
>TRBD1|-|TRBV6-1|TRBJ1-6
TGTGCCAGCAGTGAGACAGGGGGGGATAATTCACCCCTCCACTTT
CASSETGGDNSPLHF
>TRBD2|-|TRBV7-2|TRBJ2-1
TGTGCCAGCAGCTTAGTTACGGGAGGGCCCCATGAGCAGTTCTTC
CASSLVTGGPHEQFF
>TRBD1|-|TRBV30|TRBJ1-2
TGTGCCTGGAGTGTCGAGGACAGGGGGCGCGGCTACACCTTC
CAWSVEDRGRGYTF
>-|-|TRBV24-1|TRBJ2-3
TGTGCCACCAGTGGGCGGGGTGGGACAGATACGCAGTATTTT
CATSGRGGTDTQYF
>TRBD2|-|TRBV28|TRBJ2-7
TGTGCCAGTCAAACGAGCGGGGTCTCCTACGAGCAGTACTTC
CASQTSGVSYEQYF
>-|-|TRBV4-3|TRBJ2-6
TGCGCCAGCAGCCAAGAGGCAATAAACTCTGGGGCCAACGTCCTGACTTTC
CASSQEAINSGANVLTF
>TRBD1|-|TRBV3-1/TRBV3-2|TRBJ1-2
TGTGCCAGCAGCCAGAGCTCCATCGGACAGGGCCGCTATGGCTACACCTTC
CASSQSSIGQGRYGYTF
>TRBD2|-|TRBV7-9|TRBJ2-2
TGTGCCAGCAGCTTAGTAGCGGGAAAGAACACCGGGGAGCTGTTTTTT
CASSLVAGKNTGELFF
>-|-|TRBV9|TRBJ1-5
TGTGCCAGCAGCGTAGGTGAGATGGCGCGGGAGCCCCAGCATTTT
CASSVGEMAREPQHF
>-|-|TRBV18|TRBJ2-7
TGTGCCAGCTCATCGGCTGGCGGATCCTACGAGCAGTACTTC
CASSSAGGSYEQYF
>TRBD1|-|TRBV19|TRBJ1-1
TGTGCCAGTACCCGGGACAGGGGGCTCGACACTGAAGCTTTCTTT
CASTRDRGLDTEAFF
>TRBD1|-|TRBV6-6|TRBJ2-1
TGTGCCAGCAGTTTAGACAGGGGAGCGTACAATGAGCAGTTCTTC
CASSLDRGAYNEQFF
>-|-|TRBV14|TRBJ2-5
TGTGCCAGCAGCCGCCTCAGGGGTGGAGAGACCCAGTACTTC
CASSRLRGGETQYF
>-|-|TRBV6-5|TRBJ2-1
TGTGCCAGCAGTCTCCGCGGTTCCTACAATGAGCAGTTCTTC
CASSLRGSYNEQFF
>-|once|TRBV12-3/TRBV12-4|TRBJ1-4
TGTGCCAGCACAGGGGTCCCTGTGAAACTGTTTTTT
CASTGVPVKLFF
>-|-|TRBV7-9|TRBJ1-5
TGTGCCAGCAGCCGTACAGGGCTAGGGCAGCCCCAGCATTTT
CASSRTGLGQPQHF